These 4 T cell receptor beta chains share one sample of origin, sequenced in a study of T cells and copy number aberrations in small-cell lung cancer. Sequenced by immunoSEQ multiplex PCR; TCRdb stores in-frame clones only, minus some. The table includes roughly 7,600 clones, about four fifths detected once. Sequencing was performed on normal tissue next to the tumor. The receptors were sampled from a woman between 45 and 65 years old with small cell lung cancer.

The chain employs TRBV29-1 and TRBJ2-5, with TRBD2 matching 13 bases. The DNA end is a closer match to TRBJ2-7, so the J assignment may be wrong. This CDR3 contains 14 residues. Germline-derived CDR1 and CDR2 are SQVTM and ANQGSEA. The CDR3 DNA reads TGCAGCGTCAGGACTAGCGGGAGTTCCTACGAGCAGTACTTC. Its translation: CSVRTSGSSYEQYF.

This chain joins TRBV7-2 and TRBJ2-1, with 7 bases identical to TRBD1. With V trimmed by 6 bases and J by 0 bases, 5 bases remained unmatched. Germline lookup yields CDR1 SGHTA and CDR2 FQGNSA. There are 15 residues in the CDR3. This CDR3 reads CASSMNRGSYNEQFF. In DNA form, the CDR3 reads TGTGCCAGCAGTATGAACAGGGGCTCCTACAATGAGCAGTTCTTC.

This chain joins TRBV2 and TRBJ2-3, with a weak D call TRBD1 (5 bases). The CDR3 covers 15 residues. Deletions cut 7 bases from V and 3 bases from J, with 17 bases between. Looked up from germline, CDR1 is SNHLY and CDR2 is FYNNEI. This CDR3 reads CASNLGASRTDTQYF. In DNA form, the CDR3 reads TGTGCCAGCAACCTTGGGGCTAGTCGAACAGATACGCAGTATTTT.

The chain is built from TRBV7-8 and TRBJ2-3; D unclear. CDR3 length: 13 residues. V lost 2 bases, J lost 7 bases, and 10 bases lay in between. CDR1 SGHVS and CDR2 FQNEAQ come from the germline V gene. The CDR3 DNA reads TGTGCCAGCAGCTTATCGTTTACCTATACGCAGTATTTT. It is translated as CASSLSFTYTQYF.